Detailed here is one T cell receptor (beta chain). Its antigen remains unknown. Every TCR beta cDNA library bore unique molecular identifiers. Each CDR3 protein gets one entry after TCRdb re-called the PCR reads with MiXCR. The sample records roughly 650,000 distinct CDR3 sequences, approximately 60% being singletons. This sample is part of a study of post-analysis software for immune sequencing data. Germline V gene sequence: CDR1 MGHDK, CDR2 SYGVNS. V lost 2 bases and J 8 bases, leaving 4 bases between the germline ends. CDR3 length: 11 residues. Whole-study results and caveats: Strong co-clustering by F measure was evident for samples that had been prepared in the same batch. Roughly five TRBV segments, including TRBV5-6, TRBV5-1 and TRBV20-1, were more frequent in patients than controls.

This sequence joins TRBV25-1 and TRBJ2-1, with D unclear. The sequencing sample was made of blood. This receptor was identified in a girl aged 2-15 years with multiple sclerosis. CDR3: CASSEDHEQFF. The CDR3 region has the DNA TGTGCCAGCAGTGAAGACCATGAGCAGTTCTTC.